This section outlines one T cell receptor (beta chain) sequence together with its context. Its antigen is unknown. These data come from a study of blood T cells in healthy people across ages. Overall study findings and caveats: Roughly linear declines in TCR beta diversity per million T cells occurred with age. Relative to aged donors, long-lived donors carried more naive CD4+ cells and displayed higher diversity.

A sample-barcoded 5' primer and a J-beta primer mix were used in a second PCR of roughly 7 to 12 cycles. MiXCR was run by TCRdb on the 5' RACE reads, yielding one entry per CDR3 protein. The repertoire has fewer than 650,000 distinct CDR3 sequences, about 25% of them found once; the top ten carry about 3.3%. The CDR3 is 16 residues long. CDR1 is MNHEY, CDR2 SVGAGI, per germline. These data also featured in a second study, about T cells of mothers and their children. From that report: For unrelated pairs as for related ones, thymic selection shapes TCR recombination output similarly. An overlap that was slightly higher, though non-significant, was seen in related mother-child pairs versus unrelated pairs.

The TCR comes from a boy younger than 10 in good health. This chain joins TRBV6-5 and TRBJ2-5, with D possibly TRBD1 on 6 matching bases. TRBJ2-7 matches the DNA end more closely, so the J call is doubtful. The sequenced material came from blood. The DNA for the CDR3 is TGTGCCAGCAGTTACTCTTTCGGGACAAAGTCCTACGAGCAGTACTTC. Protein: CASSYSFGTKSYEQYF.